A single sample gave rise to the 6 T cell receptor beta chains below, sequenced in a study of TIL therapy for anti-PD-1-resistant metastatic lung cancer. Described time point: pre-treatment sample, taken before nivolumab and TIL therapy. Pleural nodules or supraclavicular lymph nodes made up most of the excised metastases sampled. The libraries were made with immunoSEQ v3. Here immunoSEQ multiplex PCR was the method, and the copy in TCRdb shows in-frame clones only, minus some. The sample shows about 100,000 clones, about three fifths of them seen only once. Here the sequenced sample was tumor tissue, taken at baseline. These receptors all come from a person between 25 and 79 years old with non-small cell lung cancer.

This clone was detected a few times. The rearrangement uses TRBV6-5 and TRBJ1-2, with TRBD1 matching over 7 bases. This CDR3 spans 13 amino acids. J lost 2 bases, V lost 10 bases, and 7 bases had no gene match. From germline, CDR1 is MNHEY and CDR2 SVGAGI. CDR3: CATGLGQNYGYTF. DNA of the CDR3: TGTGCCACGGGGTTGGGACAGAACTATGGCTACACCTTC.

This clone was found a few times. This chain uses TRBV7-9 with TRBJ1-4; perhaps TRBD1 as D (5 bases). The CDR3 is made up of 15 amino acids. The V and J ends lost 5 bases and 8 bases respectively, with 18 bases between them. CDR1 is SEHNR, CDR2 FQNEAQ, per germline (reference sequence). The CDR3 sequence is CASSPSGGAGEKLFF. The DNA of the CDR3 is TGTGCCAGCAGCCCCAGTGGAGGGGCGGGGGAAAAACTGTTTTTT.

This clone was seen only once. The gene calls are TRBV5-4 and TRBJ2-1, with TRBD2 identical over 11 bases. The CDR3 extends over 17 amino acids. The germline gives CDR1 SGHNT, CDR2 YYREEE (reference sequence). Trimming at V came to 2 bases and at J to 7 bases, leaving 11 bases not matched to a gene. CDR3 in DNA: TGTGCCAGCAGCTTCGATCCTAGCGGGAGGTATTTAAATGAGCAGTTCTTC. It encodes CASSFDPSGRYLNEQFF.

The chain's CDR3 is CASRRGASLVGYTF. In nucleotides, the CDR3 is TGTGCCAGTAGACGAGGGGCAAGCCTAGTGGGCTACACCTTC. The J gene is TRBJ1-2, the V gene TRBV28; D may be TRBD1 (5 bases). CDR1 and CDR2 from the germline V gene are MDHEN and SYDVKM. This CDR3 spans 14 amino acids. The ends were cut back, 9 bases at V and 8 bases at J, with 22 bases in the middle.

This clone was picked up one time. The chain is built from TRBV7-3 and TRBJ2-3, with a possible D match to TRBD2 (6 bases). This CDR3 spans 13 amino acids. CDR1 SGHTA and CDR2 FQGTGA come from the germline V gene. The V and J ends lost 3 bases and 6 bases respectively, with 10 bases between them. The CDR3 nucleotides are TGTGCCAGCAGCTTTGGAGGGGAGGATACGCAGTATTTT. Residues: CASSFGGEDTQYF.

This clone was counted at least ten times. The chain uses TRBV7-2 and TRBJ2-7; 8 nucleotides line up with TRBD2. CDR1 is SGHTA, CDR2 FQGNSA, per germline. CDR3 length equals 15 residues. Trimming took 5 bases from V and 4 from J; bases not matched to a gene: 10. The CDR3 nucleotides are TGTGCCAGCAGCGTAAATCCGAGCGGGAGTTACGAGCAGTACTTC. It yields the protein CASSVNPSGSYEQYF.